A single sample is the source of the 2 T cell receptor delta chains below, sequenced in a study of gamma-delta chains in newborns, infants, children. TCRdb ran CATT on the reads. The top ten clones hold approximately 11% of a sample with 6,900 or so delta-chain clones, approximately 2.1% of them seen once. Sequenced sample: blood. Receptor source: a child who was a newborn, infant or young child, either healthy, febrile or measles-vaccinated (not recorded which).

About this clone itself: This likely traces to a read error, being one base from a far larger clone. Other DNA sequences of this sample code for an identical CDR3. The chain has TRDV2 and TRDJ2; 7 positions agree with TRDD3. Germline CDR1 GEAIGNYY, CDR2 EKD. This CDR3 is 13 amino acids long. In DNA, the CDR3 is TGTGCCTGTGACACCTGGGGGACAGCACAGCTCTTCTTT. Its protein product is CACDTWGTAQLFF.

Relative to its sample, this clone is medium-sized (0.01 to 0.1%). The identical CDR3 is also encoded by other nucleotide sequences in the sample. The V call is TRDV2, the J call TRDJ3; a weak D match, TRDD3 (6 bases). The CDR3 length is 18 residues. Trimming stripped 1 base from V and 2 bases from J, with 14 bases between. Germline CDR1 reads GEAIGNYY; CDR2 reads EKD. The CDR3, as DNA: TGTGCCTGTGACACGCGGATACTCCCTCCCTGGGACACCCGACAGATGTTTTTC. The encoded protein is CACDTRILPPWDTRQMFF.